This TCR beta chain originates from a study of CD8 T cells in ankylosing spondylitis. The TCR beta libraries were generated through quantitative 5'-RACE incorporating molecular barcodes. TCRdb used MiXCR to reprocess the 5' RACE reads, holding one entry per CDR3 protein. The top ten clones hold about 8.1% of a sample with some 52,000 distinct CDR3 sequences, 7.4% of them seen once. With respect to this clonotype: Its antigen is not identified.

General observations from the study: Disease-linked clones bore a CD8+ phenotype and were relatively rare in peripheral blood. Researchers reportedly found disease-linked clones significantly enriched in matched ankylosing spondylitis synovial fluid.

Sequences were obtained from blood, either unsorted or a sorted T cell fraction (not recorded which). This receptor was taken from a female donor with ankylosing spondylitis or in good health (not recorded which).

CDR3 sequence reads: CASSSVRRYNEQFF. CDR3 bases: TGTGCCAGCAGCTCTGTTCGGCGTTACAATGAGCAGTTCTTC. The chain couples TRBV11-2 to TRBJ2-1; D unresolved. Trimming shortened V by 4 bases and J by 4 bases, and 11 bases separated the two germline ends. Per germline, CDR1 SGHAT and CDR2 FQNNGV. This CDR3 is built from 14 residues.